This T cell receptor beta chain originates from a study of Tregs in tolerant kidney transplant recipients. Turning to the study itself: Mixed chimerism was transient after nonmyeloablative marrow transplants from related graft donors.

Unstimulated regulatory T cells (CD4+CD25+CD127-), CD4+CD25- non-regulatory cells, CD4 and CD8 cells were FACS-sorted from thawed PBMCs. Sequencing used immunoSEQ multiplex PCR; TCRdb keeps in-frame clones, though not all of them. The sample includes roughly 48,000 clones. Trimming pared 0 bases from V and 4 bases from J, leaving 11 bases between. The CDR3 sequence is 15 residues long. From germline, CDR1 is MNHNS and CDR2 SASEGT. Study results and caveats: Tregs expanded with activated donor B cells seemed most donor-specific. Biological reproducibility was not directly addressed in this study.

On this clone: What it binds is unknown. The read terminates 3 residues before the CDR3 end, so the remaining end is supplied by the germline J gene.

The sequencing used CD4+ T cells from blood, collected before the transplant. This chain links TRBV6-1 with TRBJ2-3; D unclear. The source of this sequence is a human donor who received a combined kidney and bone marrow transplant. Here the CDR3 reads CASSEAPQTSDTQYF. The covered CDR3 bases are TGTGCCAGCAGTGAAGCCCCCCAGACATCAGATACG.